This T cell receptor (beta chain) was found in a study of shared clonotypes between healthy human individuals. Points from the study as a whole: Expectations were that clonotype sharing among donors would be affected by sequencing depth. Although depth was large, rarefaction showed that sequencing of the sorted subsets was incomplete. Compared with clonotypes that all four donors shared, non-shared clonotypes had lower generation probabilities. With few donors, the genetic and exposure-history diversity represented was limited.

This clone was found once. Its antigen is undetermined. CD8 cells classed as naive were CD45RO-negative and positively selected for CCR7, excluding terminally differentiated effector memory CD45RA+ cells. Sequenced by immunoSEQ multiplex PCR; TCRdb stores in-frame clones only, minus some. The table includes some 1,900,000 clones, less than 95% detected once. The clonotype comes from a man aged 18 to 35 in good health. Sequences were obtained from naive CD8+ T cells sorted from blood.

Here the CDR3 reads CASSTGVEQYF. The CDR3 nucleotides are TGTGCCAGCAGTACAGGGGTCGAGCAGTACTTC. The V call is TRBV2, the J call TRBJ2-7; 7 bases are a match to TRBD1. J lost 6 bases, V lost 5 bases, and 1 base had no gene match. CDR1 SNHLY and CDR2 FYNNEI come from the germline V gene. This CDR3 region has 11 residues.